The 8 T cell receptor beta chains below all came from one sample that was sequenced in a study of response to subunit inactivated influenza vaccine. TCRdb reanalysed the RT-PCR reads using MiXCR and keeps one entry per CDR3 protein. The data hold about 620,000 distinct CDR3 sequences, with about 11% observed a single time. These records were also assigned to another study, of T cells expressing NK-cell markers. That work states: Production of TCR beta cDNA relied on 5'RACE template switching with UMIs.

Material: PBMCs from blood, obtained on the day of vaccination. Receptors were obtained from a man aged 50 or older who received an inactivated influenza vaccine.

This clonotype came up a few times. V is TRBV10-3 and J is TRBJ1-1, with a tentative D call TRBD1 (5 bases). The length of the CDR3 is 14 residues. Trimming removed 2 bases at V and 10 bases at J, with 17 bases between. CDR1 ENHRY and CDR2 SYGVKD come from the germline V gene. As DNA, the CDR3 is TGTGCCATCAGTGAGAGAGAGGGGACTGATGCAGCTTTCTTT. Its protein is CAISEREGTDAAFF.

CDR3 nucleotides: TGTGCCAGCAGCTTTAGCGGGATCCTCCAAGAGACCCAGTACTTC. Its protein is CASSFSGILQETQYF. The chain uses TRBV7-6 and TRBJ2-5; 8 bases match TRBD2. Germline V gene data show CDR1 as SGHVS and CDR2 as FNYEAQ. CDR3 length: 15 residues. V dropped 3 bases and J dropped 1; count of bases not matched to a gene: 4.

This clonotype was observed a few times. The chain couples TRBV5-1 to TRBJ2-1; 7 bases map to TRBD2. The CDR3 totals 15 residues. CDR1 SGHRS and CDR2 YFSETQ come from the germline V gene. The junction had 11 bases not matched to a gene; V was cut back by 4 bases and J by 7 bases. The CDR3 bases are TGCGCCAGCAGCGCACTAGGGTCGGGGGGTAATGAGCAGTTCTTC. Its translation is CASSALGSGGNEQFF.

As DNA, the CDR3 is TGTGCCAGCAGCTTAGTAGGACAGACCCCCTATAATTCACCCCTCCACTTT. This gives the protein CASSLVGQTPYNSPLHF. V is TRBV11-2 and J is TRBJ1-6; a possible D gene is TRBD1 (6 bases). V lost 1 base to trimming and J lost 2 bases, with 12 bases between them. The V gene's germline CDR1 is SGHAT and CDR2 FQNNGV. The CDR3 loop spans 17 amino acids.

V usage is TRBV12-3 or TRBV12-4 and J usage is TRBJ2-3, with 8 bases identical to TRBD2. V shed 4 bases, J shed 4 bases, and the junction held 10 bases outside the gene matches. The CDR3 runs to 16 residues. CDR3 in amino acids: CASSYIRGGPADTQYF. DNA for the CDR3: TGTGCCAGCAGTTATATACGGGGGGGCCCCGCAGATACGCAGTATTTT.

V and J are TRBV6-2 or TRBV6-3 and TRBJ2-2; TRBD2 matches 7 bases. The V segment lost 6 bases and the J segment 2 bases; nucleotides outside the gene matches: 9. This CDR3 spans 16 amino acids. The germline V gene has CDR1 MNHEY and CDR2 SVGEGT. CDR3 sequence: CASSPRLADNTGELFF. CDR3 in DNA: TGTGCCAGCAGCCCACGGCTAGCGGATAACACCGGGGAGCTGTTTTTT.

The sample holds a few counts of this clonotype. The chain uses TRBV20-1 and TRBJ1-1; D possibly corresponds to TRBD1 (6 bases). CDR3 length equals 14 residues. Germline values: CDR1 DFQATT, CDR2 SNEGSKA (reference sequence). V lost 0 bases and J 3 bases, leaving 11 bases between the germline ends. For the CDR3, the DNA is TGCAGTGCTAGAGATGGGCAGGGGCACACTGAAGCTTTCTTT. Encoded protein: CSARDGQGHTEAFF.

This clonotype was recorded a few times. This chain uses TRBV11-1 with TRBJ2-1; D possibly corresponds to TRBD1 (5 bases). The CDR3 is 20 residues long. Trimming removed 5 bases from V and 0 bases from J, with 26 bases in between. CDR1 SGHAT and CDR2 FQDESV come from the germline V gene (reference sequence). The CDR3 sequence is CASSIALGWGRIVSYNEQFF. The CDR3 DNA reads as TGTGCCAGCAGCATTGCCCTTGGGTGGGGCCGAATTGTCTCCTACAATGAGCAGTTCTTC.